The 20 T cell receptor beta chains given below trace back to one sample, sequenced in a study of control samples from healthy donors and cancer patients. The protocol was immunoSEQ multiplex PCR, while the TCRdb copy is restricted to in-frame clones and leaves out a portion. Its listing shows fewer than 250,000 clones. The source material was blood. The receptor source for this set is a woman aged 30 to 39 in good health.

The CDR3 DNA is TGTGCCAGCAGTATGTTTACTCCACGAGGGGCGGAAGCTTTCTTT. This codes for CASSMFTPRGAEAFF. This chain uses TRBV11-2 with TRBJ1-1; a possible D gene is TRBD1 (5 bases). Trimming cost V 6 bases and J 8 bases, with 22 bases left between them. This CDR3 has 15 amino acids. The germline V gene has CDR1 SGHAT and CDR2 FQNNGV.

This chain links TRBV6-5 with TRBJ1-3, with D uncertain. Trimming took 7 bases from V and 6 from J, leaving 16 bases between them. The CDR3 is 14 residues long. The germline gives CDR1 MNHEY, CDR2 SVGAGI. The CDR3 DNA follows: TGTGCCAGCAAGCTCAGGCCAAGAGTAAACACCATATATTTT. Amino acid sequence: CASKLRPRVNTIYF.

V gene TRBV14 combines with J gene TRBJ2-7, with 9 bases that match TRBD1. The CDR3 loop spans 14 amino acids. The V gene's germline CDR1 is SGHDN and CDR2 FVKESK. The J segment lost 3 bases and the V segment lost 4 bases, leaving 4 bases of the junction unmatched. The CDR3 bases are TGTGCCAGCAGCCTCCCGGGACAGGGCTACGAGCAGTACTTC. Translation: CASSLPGQGYEQYF. The full variable domain, in which reference TRBV14 and TRBJ2-7 provide the parts outside the CDR3, is EAGVTQFPSHSVIEKGQTVTLRCDPISGHDNLYWYRRVMGKEIKFLLHFVKESKQDESGMPNNRFLAERTGGTYSTLKVQPAELEDSGVYFCASSLPGQGYEQYFGPGTRLTVT.

The chain combines TRBV11-2 with TRBJ2-5; either TRBD1 or TRBD2 may fit D (7 bases each). In germline, CDR1 is SGHAT, CDR2 FQNNGV. The CDR3 totals 17 residues. Trimming removed 5 bases at V and 5 bases at J, with 24 bases between. CDR3 nucleotides: TGTGCCAGCAGCCTTCTAATCGTCCAGGGGGGGCGGGAGACCCAGTACTTC. This encodes CASSLLIVQGGRETQYF.

The J gene is TRBJ1-2, the V gene TRBV7-6; maybe TRBD1 (5 bases). The V gene lost 1 base and the J gene lost 0 bases, with 12 bases spanning the gap. The CDR3 contains 16 residues. Germline V gene sequence: CDR1 SGHVS, CDR2 FNYEAQ. The CDR3 bases are TGTGCCAGCAGCTTAGTATTAGACAGCGCTAACTATGGCTACACCTTC. Translation gives CASSLVLDSANYGYTF. The entire variable domain, with the rest obtained from reference TRBV7-6 and TRBJ1-2, is as follows: GAGVSQSPRYKVTKRGQDVALRCDPISGHVSLYWYRQALGQGPEFLTYFNYEAQQDKSGLPNDRFSAERPEGSISTLTIQRTEQRDSAMYRCASSLVLDSANYGYTFGSGTRLTVV.

The chain joins TRBV24-1 to TRBJ2-7; unclear D gene. This CDR3 spans 11 amino acids. V lost 4 bases and J 4 bases, leaving 4 bases between the germline ends. Germline V gene data show CDR1 as KGHDR and CDR2 as SFDVKD. The chain's CDR3 is CATSDTYEQYF. The CDR3 region has the DNA TGTGCCACCAGTGACACGTACGAGCAGTACTTC.

V gene TRBV19 combines with J gene TRBJ1-1, with 7 bases that match TRBD1. Germline V gene lookup returns CDR1 LNHDA and CDR2 SQIVND (reference sequence). The J segment lost 0 bases and the V segment lost 0 bases, leaving 7 bases of the junction unmatched. This CDR3 contains 17 residues. CDR3 loop: CASSIEAGGGMNTEAFF. The CDR3 coding sequence is TGTGCCAGTAGTATAGAGGCAGGGGGAGGAATGAACACTGAAGCTTTCTTT.

The chain employs TRBV14 and TRBJ2-5, with TRBD1 matching 7 bases. Germline CDR1 reads SGHDN; CDR2 reads FVKESK. The CDR3 runs to 16 residues. J gave up 7 bases and V 4 bases, and 15 bases lay outside the gene matches. DNA of the CDR3: TGTGCCAGCAGCCTTAGACAGGGACGGCTCTGGGGGACCCAGTACTTC. This gives the protein CASSLRQGRLWGTQYF.

This chain joins TRBV6-5 and TRBJ2-7; D is possibly TRBD1 (6 bases). CDR3 size: 13 residues. CDR1 MNHEY and CDR2 SVGAGI come from the germline V gene. Trimming removed 2 bases at V and 2 bases at J, with 7 bases between. The CDR3 loop reads CASSYGGTYEQYF. For the CDR3, the DNA is TGTGCCAGCAGTTACGGGGGCACCTACGAGCAGTACTTC.

This chain uses TRBV12-3 or TRBV12-4 with TRBJ2-7; D ambiguous. CDR3 length: 9 residues. Trimming cost V 8 bases and J 4 bases, with 3 bases left between them. The CDR3 protein is CASGYEQYF. In nucleotides, the CDR3 is TGTGCCAGCGGGTACGAGCAGTACTTC.

About this clone itself: Additional DNA sequences in this sample encode the identical CDR3. The genes are TRBV5-1 and TRBJ2-5; 8 bases map to TRBD1. CDR1 is SGHRS and CDR2 is YFSETQ in the germline V gene. The junction had 6 bases not matched to a gene; V was cut back by 4 bases and J by 4 bases. The CDR3 runs 14 residues. CDR3 in DNA: TGCGCCAGCAGCAGCGGACAGGGCAGAGAGACCCAGTACTTC. Protein: CASSSGQGRETQYF. The variable domain in full, with the rest retrieved from reference TRBV5-1 and TRBJ2-5, is KAGVTQTPRYLIKTRGQQVTLSCSPISGHRSVSWYQQTPGQGLQFLFEYFSETQRNKGNFPGRFSGRQFSNSRSEMNVSTLELGDSALYLCASSSGQGRETQYFGPGTRLLVL.

The chain has TRBV19 and TRBJ2-7, with D maybe TRBD2 (6 bases). V dropped 8 bases and J dropped 3 bases, with 14 bases sitting between them. The CDR3 length is 13 residues. Germline CDR1 LNHDA, CDR2 SQIVND (reference sequence). The CDR3 coding sequence is TGTGCCAGTTCCGGGGAGGACCACTACGAGCAGTACTTC. It is translated as CASSGEDHYEQYF. Full variable domain (missing parts from reference TRBV19 and TRBJ2-7): DGGITQSPKYLFRKEGQNVTLSCEQNLNHDAMYWYRQDPGQGLRLIYYSQIVNDFQKGDIAEGYSVSREKKESFPLTVTSAQKNPTAFYLCASSGEDHYEQYFGPGTRLTVT.

The CDR3 region has the DNA TGTGCCAGCAGCCAACAATCCGGGACACTGGGCCAGCCCCAGCATTTT. Amino acids: CASSQQSGTLGQPQHF. This rearrangement joins TRBV3-1 (or the pseudogene TRBV3-2) to TRBJ1-5, with D perhaps matching TRBD1 (6 bases). Germline values: CDR1 LGHDT, CDR2 YNNKEL (reference sequence). This CDR3 spans 16 amino acids. The V and J ends lost 2 bases and 7 bases respectively, with 18 bases between them.

In DNA, the CDR3 is TGTGCCAGCTCACCAAATCGTGGAGGCCTAAATGAAAAACTGTTTTTT. This sequence encodes CASSPNRGGLNEKLFF. The V and J genes are TRBV18 and TRBJ1-4; D not resolved. Per the germline V gene, CDR1 is KGHSH and CDR2 is LQKENI. This CDR3 has 16 amino acids. V lost 2 bases, J lost 5 bases, and 15 bases lay in between.

The rearrangement links TRBV10-3 to TRBJ1-5; D not resolved. Per germline, CDR1 ENHRY and CDR2 SYGVKD. The CDR3 runs 16 residues. V was pared by 0 bases and J by 0 bases, with 9 bases between. The CDR3 protein is CAISESTTSSNQPQHF. The DNA for the CDR3 is TGTGCCATCAGTGAGTCGACGACTTCTAGCAATCAGCCCCAGCATTTT.

The chain recombines TRBV12-3 or TRBV12-4 with TRBJ1-6, with D possibly TRBD1 on 5 matching bases. The V end was cut by 3 bases, the J end by 14 bases, with 11 bases between. The CDR3 is made up of 12 amino acids. The DNA of the CDR3 is TGTGCCAGCAGTTTCAGGGAACGATCCCTCCACTTT. Translation: CASSFRERSLHF.

The genes are TRBV7-2 and TRBJ2-2, with 12 bases identical to TRBD2. Germline V lookup: CDR1 SGHTA, CDR2 FQGNSA. The junction had 9 bases not matched to a gene; V was cut back by 0 bases and J by 7 bases. The CDR3 is 18 amino acids. The CDR3 DNA is TGTGCCAGCAGCTTAGCCTTGCTAGCGGGGGGGATAAGCGGGGAGCTGTTTTTT. Translated, it gives CASSLALLAGGISGELFF.

The CDR3 reads CASSLVVAETQYF. In DNA, the CDR3 is TGCGCCAGCAGCTTGGTTGTGGCGGAGACCCAGTACTTC. The V gene is TRBV5-1, the J gene TRBJ2-5; unclear D gene. CDR3 size: 13 residues. In germline, CDR1 is SGHRS, CDR2 YFSETQ. V lost 0 bases to trimming and J lost 5 bases, with 8 bases between them.

The genes are TRBV11-2 and TRBJ1-5, with 7 bases fitting TRBD1. Germline assignment: CDR1 SGHAT and CDR2 FQNNGV. J lost 3 bases, V lost 3 bases, and 8 bases had no gene match. CDR3 length: 16 residues. CDR3 sequence: CASSFGRGTYNQPQHF. The CDR3 coding sequence is TGTGCCAGCAGCTTCGGCAGGGGGACCTACAATCAGCCCCAGCATTTT.

CDR3 sequence reads: CASSFLGGSSTDTQYF. CDR3 coding DNA: TGTGCCAGCAGTTTTTTGGGGGGTTCTAGCACAGATACGCAGTATTTT. J is TRBJ2-3 and V is TRBV7-2; tentative D call: TRBD2 (6 bases). Germline V CDR1 and CDR2: SGHTA, FQGNSA. CDR3 length: 16 amino acids. Trimming removed 6 bases from V and 0 bases from J, with 16 bases in between.